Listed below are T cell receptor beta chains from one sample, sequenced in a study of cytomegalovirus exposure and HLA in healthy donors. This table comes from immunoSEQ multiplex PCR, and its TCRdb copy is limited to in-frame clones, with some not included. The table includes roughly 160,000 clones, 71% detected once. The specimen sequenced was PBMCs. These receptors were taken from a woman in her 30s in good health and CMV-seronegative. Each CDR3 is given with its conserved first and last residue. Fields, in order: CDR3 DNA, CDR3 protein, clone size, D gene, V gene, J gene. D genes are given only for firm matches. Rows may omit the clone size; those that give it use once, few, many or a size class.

CDR3 DNA: TGTGCCAGCAGTTCTGCTTGGGCTACTGCTCTGGCCGAGCAGTACTTC
CDR3 protein: CASSSAWATALAEQYF
clone size: NA
D gene: NA
V gene: TRBV7-9
J gene: TRBJ2-7

CDR3 DNA: TGTGCCAGCAGCCCCACCGGGACTAGCGGGAGAAATGAGCAGTTCTTC
CDR3 protein: CASSPTGTSGRNEQFF
clone size: NA
D gene: TRBD2
V gene: TRBV9
J gene: TRBJ2-1

CDR3 DNA: TGCGCCAGCAGCCAGGGACTAGCTGGGGCCTACGAGCAGTACTTC
CDR3 protein: CASSQGLAGAYEQYF
clone size: once
D gene: TRBD2
V gene: TRBV4-3
J gene: TRBJ2-7

CDR3 DNA: TGTGCCATCAGTGACAGGGGGAACTATGGCTACACCTTC
CDR3 protein: CAISDRGNYGYTF
clone size: NA
D gene: TRBD1
V gene: TRBV10-3
J gene: TRBJ1-2

CDR3 DNA: TGTGCCAGCAGTTTATTTCGTGCAGATACGCAGTATTTT
CDR3 protein: CASSLFRADTQYF
clone size: NA
D gene: NA
V gene: TRBV28
J gene: TRBJ2-3

CDR3 DNA: TGTGCCAGCAGTTTGGACTTAGAGGCCTCACCCCTCCACTTT
CDR3 protein: CASSLDLEASPLHF
clone size: few
D gene: NA
V gene: TRBV6-5
J gene: TRBJ1-6

CDR3 DNA: TGTGCTAGCAGCCAGAAGTTGGCCGAACAAGAGACCCAGTACTTC
CDR3 protein: CASSQKLAEQETQYF
clone size: NA
D gene: NA
V gene: TRBV7-7
J gene: TRBJ2-5

CDR3 DNA: TGCGCCAGCAGCCAAGAGGCCAGGGTTGAAAAACTGTTTTTT
CDR3 protein: CASSQEARVEKLFF
clone size: NA
D gene: NA
V gene: TRBV4-1
J gene: TRBJ1-4

CDR3 DNA: TGCGCCAGCAGTCGGACTAGCGGGAGTACAGGGGATGAGCAGTTCTTC
CDR3 protein: CASSRTSGSTGDEQFF
clone size: NA
D gene: TRBD2
V gene: TRBV5-1
J gene: TRBJ2-1

CDR3 DNA: TGTGCCAGCAGCTTAAGGGGACCCCTCCACTTT
CDR3 protein: CASSLRGPLHF
clone size: NA
D gene: NA
V gene: TRBV7-2
J gene: TRBJ1-6

CDR3 DNA: TGCAGCGTTGAAGATATTCAGGGGAGTCACGAGCAGTACTTC
CDR3 protein: CSVEDIQGSHEQYF
clone size: NA
D gene: NA
V gene: TRBV29-1
J gene: TRBJ2-7

CDR3 DNA: TGTGCCAGCAGCCCCAAATACAGGGGCCACACTGAAGCTTTCTTT
CDR3 protein: CASSPKYRGHTEAFF
clone size: NA
D gene: TRBD1
V gene: TRBV7-2
J gene: TRBJ1-1

CDR3 DNA: TGTGCCAGCAGTCAGGACAGGGGCTGGGGCTACACCTTC
CDR3 protein: CASSQDRGWGYTF
clone size: NA
D gene: TRBD1
V gene: TRBV6-1
J gene: TRBJ1-2

CDR3 DNA: TGTGCCAGCAGCGTATGGGGGGAAAACTATGGCTACACCTTC
CDR3 protein: CASSVWGENYGYTF
clone size: NA
D gene: NA
V gene: TRBV9
J gene: TRBJ1-2

CDR3 DNA: TGTGCCAGCAGCTTGACAGGGGGCTCCTACGAGCAGTACTTC
CDR3 protein: CASSLTGGSYEQYF
clone size: NA
D gene: TRBD1
V gene: TRBV7-2
J gene: TRBJ2-7

CDR3 DNA: TGTGCCAGCAGCTTGGTGGAGCTACGGAACACTGAAGCTTTCTTT
CDR3 protein: CASSLVELRNTEAFF
clone size: NA
D gene: NA
V gene: TRBV5-6
J gene: TRBJ1-1

CDR3 DNA: TGTGCCAGCAGTCCCGGGGATGTAGTTTTCGAGGAGACCCAGTACTTC
CDR3 protein: CASSPGDVVFEETQYF
clone size: few
D gene: NA
V gene: TRBV28
J gene: TRBJ2-5

CDR3 DNA: TGTGCCAGCAGACCTACAGGGGCTCGACAGCCCCAGCATTTT
CDR3 protein: CASRPTGARQPQHF
clone size: NA
D gene: TRBD1
V gene: TRBV6-5
J gene: TRBJ1-5

CDR3 DNA: TGTGCCAGTAGTCCCAGGAGGCGGGGATTCTACAATGAGCAGTTCTTC
CDR3 protein: CASSPRRRGFYNEQFF
clone size: NA
D gene: NA
V gene: TRBV19
J gene: TRBJ2-1

CDR3 DNA: TGCGCCAGCAGCCGACAGGGGATAGACAATGAGCAGTTCTTC
CDR3 protein: CASSRQGIDNEQFF
clone size: NA
D gene: TRBD1
V gene: TRBV5-1
J gene: TRBJ2-1

CDR3 DNA: TGTGCCGGCCTCCCAGGACAGGTCAACAATGAGCAGTTCTTC
CDR3 protein: CAGLPGQVNNEQFF
clone size: NA
D gene: TRBD1
V gene: TRBV30
J gene: TRBJ2-1

CDR3 DNA: TGTGCCAGCACTACAGTCCGGGACAGTTCCTACGAGCAGTACTTC
CDR3 protein: CASTTVRDSSYEQYF
clone size: few
D gene: TRBD1
V gene: TRBV2
J gene: TRBJ2-7